Following are 18 T cell receptor beta chains from one sample sequenced in a study of blood T cell repertoires in COVID-19. Repertoires were generated with immunoSEQ multiplex PCR, while TCRdb's copy carries only in-frame clones and drops some. The sample has under 100,000 clones, about 83% seen once; the top ten hold 2% to 2.5%. The sample taken for sequencing was peripheral blood. The receptors were gathered from a woman aged 70-85 years with acute or convalescent COVID-19.

The CDR3 spells CASSLRRSASEKLFF. The CDR3 DNA is TGTGCCAGCAGTTTACGCCGCAGTGCTAGTGAAAAACTGTTTTTT. The V gene is TRBV27, the J gene TRBJ1-4, with D unresolved. The CDR3 consists of 15 residues. With 2 bases removed from V and 7 bases from J, the gap between germline ends came to 14 bases. CDR1 and CDR2 (germline): MNHEY, SMNVEV (reference sequence).

This clone was counted a few times. This rearrangement joins TRBV6-5 to TRBJ2-7; no clear D. Germline V CDR1 and CDR2: MNHEY, SVGAGI. The CDR3 contains 13 residues. Deletions cut 5 bases from V and 4 bases from J, with 12 bases between. The CDR3 sequence: CASSLPPSYEQYF. The CDR3 region has the DNA TGTGCCAGCAGTCTCCCCCCTAGTTACGAGCAGTACTTC.

This clone occurred many times. This sequence joins TRBV11-3 and TRBJ1-2; TRBD1 is a possible D gene (5 bases). Trimming stripped 0 bases from V and 4 bases from J, with 15 bases between. This CDR3 is 16 amino acids long. Per germline, CDR1 SGHNT and CDR2 YENEEA. The CDR3 protein is CASSLEGRRGGYGYTF. CDR3 DNA: TGTGCCAGCAGCTTAGAGGGCCGGCGGGGCGGCTATGGCTACACCTTC.

The rearrangement links TRBV7-8 to TRBJ2-1, with D unresolved. The CDR3 loop spans 15 amino acids. V lost 5 bases and J lost 1, with 12 bases in between. Germline lookup yields CDR1 SGHVS and CDR2 FQNEAQ. The CDR3 region has the DNA TGTGCCAGCAGCCTTCCGGCCGGGTCCTACAATGAGCAGTTCTTC. Its protein product is CASSLPAGSYNEQFF. Full variable domain (remainder filled in from reference TRBV7-8 and TRBJ2-1): GAGVSQSPRYKVAKRGQDVALRCDPISGHVSLFWYQQALGQGPEFLTYFQNEAQLDKSGLPSDRFFAERPEGSVSTLKIQRTQQEDSAVYLCASSLPAGSYNEQFFGPGTRLTVL.

The chain joins TRBV5-1 to TRBJ2-7; 9 bases align to TRBD2. V shed 2 bases and J 7 bases; nucleotides not matched to a gene: 4. CDR1 SGHRS and CDR2 YFSETQ come from the germline V gene. This CDR3 comprises 13 residues. CDR3 DNA: TGCGCCAGCAGCTTAGGTAGCGGGGGTGAGCAGTACTTC. It is translated as CASSLGSGGEQYF. The full variable domain, completed using reference TRBV5-1 and TRBJ2-7, is KAGVTQTPRYLIKTRGQQVTLSCSPISGHRSVSWYQQTPGQGLQFLFEYFSETQRNKGNFPGRFSGRQFSNSRSEMNVSTLELGDSALYLCASSLGSGGEQYFGPGTRLTVT.

The chain uses TRBV2 and TRBJ1-1, with 7 bases matching TRBD1. This CDR3 region has 14 residues. The germline V gene encodes CDR1 SNHLY and CDR2 FYNNEI. V gave up 6 bases and J gave up 1 base; unmatched junction bases: 5. CDR3 nucleotides: TGTGCCAGCAGGGGGACAGCCCGGAACACTGAAGCTTTCTTT. It translates to CASRGTARNTEAFF.

CDR3 protein: CSAIFETQYF. CDR3 DNA sequence: TGCAGTGCTATCTTTGAGACCCAGTACTTC. The J gene is TRBJ2-5, the V gene TRBV20-1; D unclear. Trimming removed 4 bases at V and 5 bases at J, with 5 bases between. The CDR3 length is 10 residues. Germline CDR1 reads DFQATT; CDR2 reads SNEGSKA (reference sequence).

The chain has TRBV7-3 and TRBJ2-3, with 8 bases identical to TRBD1. With V trimmed by 5 bases and J by 7 bases, 8 bases remained unmatched. The CDR3 consists of 14 residues. The V gene's germline CDR1 is SGHTA and CDR2 FQGTGA. The CDR3 sequence: CASSPGGDRNTQYF. DNA for the CDR3: TGTGCCAGCAGCCCAGGGGGCGACCGAAATACGCAGTATTTT. The complete variable domain, with remaining parts taken from reference TRBV7-3 and TRBJ2-3, reads GAGVSQTPSNKVTEKGKYVELRCDPISGHTALYWYRQSLGQGPEFLIYFQGTGAADDSGLPNDRFFAVRPEGSVSTLKIQRTERGDSAVYLCASSPGGDRNTQYFGPGTRLTVL.

This chain connects TRBV2 to TRBJ1-2; D call uncertain. CDR3 length equals 12 residues. With 4 bases removed from V and 3 bases from J, the gap between germline ends came to 6 bases. Germline loops: CDR1 SNHLY, CDR2 FYNNEI. The CDR3 DNA reads TGTGCCAGCAGTGGTGCGGACTATGGCTACACCTTC. Its protein product is CASSGADYGYTF.

The CDR3 DNA is TGTGCCAGCAGCTGGGGCAGACCTAATGAAAAACTGTTTTTT. It codes for CASSWGRPNEKLFF. The chain combines TRBV11-3 with TRBJ1-4; tentatively, D is TRBD1 (5 bases). V lost 4 bases, J lost 3 bases, and 9 bases lay in between. Per the germline V gene, CDR1 is SGHNT and CDR2 is YENEEA. This CDR3 region has 14 residues.

This chain uses TRBV20-1 with TRBJ1-3; D is unclear. Between the trimmed V and J ends, which lost 3 bases and 0 bases, there was a span of 6 bases. CDR3 length: 13 residues. Per germline, CDR1 DFQATT and CDR2 SNEGSKA (reference sequence). In nucleotides, the CDR3 is TGCAGTGCTAGTGGGAGCTCTGGAAACACCATATATTTT. It is translated as CSASGSSGNTIYF.

V is TRBV6-5 and J is TRBJ1-4; D unclear. The CDR3 contains 15 residues. Trimming removed 5 bases at V and 4 bases at J, with 14 bases between. Germline V gene sequence: CDR1 MNHEY, CDR2 SVGAGI. CDR3 coding DNA: TGTGCCAGCAGTAAAAACAGAGCACTTAATGAAAAACTGTTTTTT. The encoded protein is CASSKNRALNEKLFF.

The rearrangement links TRBV11-3 to TRBJ2-3; perhaps TRBD2 as D (7 bases). V lost 4 bases and J lost 6, with 11 bases in between. Looked up from germline, CDR1 is SGHNT and CDR2 is YENEEA. The CDR3 is 13 residues long. CDR3 region: CASSSGGADTQYF. CDR3 in DNA: TGTGCCAGCAGCTCTGGGGGGGCGGATACGCAGTATTTT.

This rearrangement joins TRBV5-5 to TRBJ1-3; 7 positions agree with TRBD1. The CDR3 consists of 15 residues. The trim removed 4 bases at V and 2 bases at J, leaving 6 bases unmatched. Germline-derived CDR1 and CDR2 are SGHKS and YYEKEE (reference sequence). The CDR3 spells CASSGGTATGNTIYF. The CDR3 DNA reads as TGTGCCAGCAGCGGGGGGACAGCTACTGGAAACACCATATATTTT.

The chain combines TRBV11-3 with TRBJ2-7, with D possibly TRBD2 on 6 matching bases. Germline-derived CDR1 and CDR2 are SGHNT and YENEEA. This CDR3 is built from 14 residues. With 3 bases removed from V and 0 bases from J, the gap between germline ends came to 9 bases. CDR3 bases: TGTGCCAGCAGCTTTCGGGGGAGCTCCTACGAGCAGTACTTC. Translated: CASSFRGSSYEQYF.

The V call is TRBV6-1, the J call TRBJ1-1; the D is unclear. Germline assignment: CDR1 MNHNS and CDR2 SASEGT. This CDR3 comprises 17 residues. The V and J ends lost 3 bases and 0 bases respectively, with 17 bases between them. CDR3 sequence (DNA): TGTGCCAGCAGTGACCGAACTTTACACTACTTGAACACTGAAGCTTTCTTT. Amino acids: CASSDRTLHYLNTEAFF.

The chain links TRBV5-1 to TRBJ2-3; possible D gene TRBD2, 6 bases. V dropped 4 bases and J dropped 9 bases, with 15 bases sitting between them. CDR3 length equals 13 residues. Germline CDR1 reads SGHRS; CDR2 reads YFSETQ. The CDR3 DNA sequence: TGCGCCAGCAGCCAGTTTCGCGGGGACACGCAGTATTTT. This gives the protein CASSQFRGDTQYF.

Worth noting for this clone: A read error may account for a junction end that differs from germline. The chain recombines TRBV7-7 with TRBJ2-5; 11 bases match TRBD2. The V gene's germline CDR1 is SSHAT and CDR2 FNYEAQ (reference sequence). CDR3 size: 14 residues. CDR3 loop: CASSKTSGVETQYF. The CDR3 DNA is TGTGCTAGCAGCAAGACTAGCGGGGTAGAGACCCAGTACTTC.